Listed here are 25 T cell receptor beta chains from one sample, sequenced in a study of blood T cells in healthy people across ages. For the second PCR, which ran for about 6 to 11 cycles, a sample-barcoded 5' primer and a J-beta primer mix were used. In TCRdb, the 5' RACE reads were re-called with MiXCR into one record per CDR3 protein. The sample contains about 640,000 distinct CDR3 sequences, about 54% of which appear only once. What was sequenced was blood. The receptors here all came from a man between 60 and 70 years old in good health.

CDR3 in amino acids: CASRLRGPSNQPQHF. Here the CDR3 DNA reads TGTGCCAGCAGGCTAAGGGGCCCTAGCAATCAGCCCCAGCATTTT. The chain carries TRBV28 and TRBJ1-5; a weak D match, TRBD1 (5 bases). Germline loops: CDR1 MDHEN, CDR2 SYDVKM. Trimming removed 6 bases at V and 0 bases at J, with 12 bases between. The CDR3 contains 15 residues.

V usage is TRBV28 and J usage is TRBJ1-1; no reliable D call. V lost 8 bases and J lost 2, with 15 bases in between. Germline loops: CDR1 MDHEN, CDR2 SYDVKM. This CDR3 has 14 amino acids. Written as DNA, the CDR3 is TGTGCCAGCTCCGGAGGAGGTATCAACACTGAAGCTTTCTTT. This translates into CASSGGGINTEAFF.

This clonotype appeared many times. The chain links TRBV7-9 to TRBJ2-7; D perhaps matches TRBD1 (6 bases). This CDR3 contains 14 residues. Germline lookup yields CDR1 SEHNR and CDR2 FQNEAQ (reference sequence). With 4 bases removed from V and 10 bases from J, the gap between germline ends came to 20 bases. The CDR3 region has the DNA TGTGCCAGCAGCTCAACCACAGGGAAATCATTACAGTACTTC. Protein sequence: CASSSTTGKSLQYF. Drawing the rest from reference TRBV7-9 and TRBJ2-7, the complete variable domain is DTGVSQNPRHKITKRGQNVTFRCDPISEHNRLYWYRQTLGQGPEFLTYFQNEAQLEKSRLLSDRFSAERPKGSFSTLEIQRTEQGDSAMYLCASSSTTGKSLQYFGPGTRLTVT.

The chain carries TRBV7-9 and TRBJ2-1; D is perhaps TRBD1 or TRBD2 (6 bases each). V lost 4 bases and J 7 bases, leaving 20 bases between the germline ends. The CDR3 has 16 amino acids. Germline V lookup: CDR1 SEHNR, CDR2 FQNEAQ (reference sequence). CDR3 in amino acids: CASSSSPALGGNEQFF. Written as DNA, the CDR3 is TGTGCCAGCAGCTCTTCTCCCGCCCTAGGGGGGAATGAGCAGTTCTTC.

This clonotype was detected only a few times. The V gene is TRBV5-4, the J gene TRBJ1-6; D call uncertain. CDR3 length: 14 residues. V was trimmed by 0 bases and J by 11 bases, leaving 12 bases between them. Germline V gene lookup returns CDR1 SGHNT and CDR2 YYREEE (reference sequence). CDR3 amino acids: CASSLELGGTPLHF. The CDR3 DNA sequence: TGTGCCAGCAGCTTGGAACTCGGCGGTACACCCCTCCACTTT.

This clonotype has only a few counts. V is TRBV7-2 and J is TRBJ2-1; 9 positions match TRBD2. This CDR3 contains 16 residues. The V gene's germline CDR1 is SGHTA and CDR2 FQGNSA. The J segment lost 7 bases and the V segment lost 1 base, leaving 8 bases of the junction unmatched. The CDR3 spells CASSLVSGLAQNEQFF. The CDR3 nucleotides are TGTGCCAGCAGCTTAGTGTCCGGACTAGCGCAGAATGAGCAGTTCTTC.

The chain couples TRBV20-1 to TRBJ2-7, with D perhaps given as TRBD1 or TRBD2 (5 bases each). Trimming cost V 3 bases and J 3 bases, with 15 bases left between them. Germline CDR1 is DFQATT and CDR2 is SNEGSKA (reference sequence). The length of the CDR3 is 14 residues. CDR3 in DNA: TGCAGTGCTAGCCTCCCGGGACCGCGCTACGAGCAGTACTTC. Translating it yields CSASLPGPRYEQYF.

CDR3: CASSAPTGGMSGANVLTF. For the CDR3, the DNA is TGTGCCAGCAGCGCACCCACAGGGGGGATGTCTGGGGCCAACGTCCTGACTTTC. V is TRBV7-8 and J is TRBJ2-6; 8 bases line up with TRBD1. The ends lost 5 bases at V and 1 base at J; junction bases unmatched: 10. This CDR3 contains 18 residues. Per the germline V gene, CDR1 is SGHVS and CDR2 is FQNEAQ. The full variable domain, completed using reference TRBV7-8 and TRBJ2-6, is GAGVSQSPRYKVAKRGQDVALRCDPISGHVSLFWYQQALGQGPEFLTYFQNEAQLDKSGLPSDRFFAERPEGSVSTLKIQRTQQEDSAVYLCASSAPTGGMSGANVLTFGAGSRLTVL.

The V gene is TRBV3-1, the J gene TRBJ2-1; perhaps TRBD2 as D (6 bases). The CDR3 loop spans 16 amino acids. The V end lost 0 bases, the J end lost 1 base, and 10 bases lay between the germline ends. CDR1 is LGHDT, CDR2 YNNKEL, per germline (reference sequence). CDR3 sequence (DNA): TGTGCCAGCAGCCAAGATGGGGGGAGGTCCTACAATGAGCAGTTCTTC. As protein: CASSQDGGRSYNEQFF.

The rearrangement uses TRBV20-1 and TRBJ1-6; D uncertain. The CDR3 has 16 amino acids. Trimming removed 1 base at V and 0 bases at J, with 10 bases between. CDR1 is DFQATT, CDR2 SNEGSKA, per germline (reference sequence). The CDR3 loop reads CSARVGESSYNSPLHF. The CDR3 DNA follows: TGCAGTGCTAGAGTTGGGGAGAGCTCCTATAATTCACCCCTCCACTTT.

The chain recombines TRBV7-2 with TRBJ2-2; D unclear. The CDR3 loop spans 15 amino acids. Deletions cut 2 bases from V and 3 bases from J, with 10 bases between. CDR1 is SGHTA and CDR2 is FQGNSA in the germline V gene. CDR3 sequence (DNA): TGTGCCAGCAGCTTATACGGGCCGGACACCGGGGAGCTGTTTTTT. It is translated as CASSLYGPDTGELFF. Using reference TRBV7-2 and TRBJ2-2 for the parts outside the CDR3, the full variable domain is GAGVSQSPSNKVTEKGKDVELRCDPISGHTALYWYRQSLGQGLEFLIYFQGNSAPDKSGLPSDRFSAERTGGSVSTLTIQRTQQEDSAVYLCASSLYGPDTGELFFGEGSRLTVL.

V and J are TRBV3-1 and TRBJ2-3; D is unresolved. The CDR3 runs to 14 residues. The germline V gene encodes CDR1 LGHDT and CDR2 YNNKEL (reference sequence). V was shortened by 0 bases and J by 9 bases, with 13 bases between the two germline ends. The CDR3 loop reads CASSQDRSSETQYF. The DNA for the CDR3 is TGTGCCAGCAGCCAAGATAGGTCTAGTGAGACGCAGTATTTT.

This clonotype was seen once. The rearrangement uses TRBV6-6 and TRBJ2-7; D gene uncertain. With 0 bases removed from V and 0 bases from J, the gap between germline ends came to 12 bases. This CDR3 is built from 16 residues. CDR1 and CDR2 (germline): MNHNY, SVGAGI (reference sequence). The CDR3 region has the DNA TGTGCCAGCAGTTACTCGAGAGTGGGTGGCTCCTACGAGCAGTACTTC. Translated: CASSYSRVGGSYEQYF.

The rearrangement links TRBV6-5 to TRBJ2-3; D is possibly TRBD1 (6 bases). The CDR3 loop spans 15 amino acids. V was cut by 2 bases and J by 10 bases, with 19 bases left in between. Germline CDR1 reads MNHEY; CDR2 reads SVGAGI. CDR3 nucleotides: TGTGCCAGCAGTTACAACGAACCGACAGGCGAGGCGCAGTATTTT. Translating it yields CASSYNEPTGEAQYF.

J is TRBJ2-3 and V is TRBV5-1; 7 nucleotides line up with TRBD1. V was clipped by 4 bases and J by 4 bases; unmatched bases: 6. Germline assignment: CDR1 SGHRS and CDR2 YFSETQ. The CDR3 length is 14 residues. CDR3 coding DNA: TGCGCCAGCAGCCCCGGGACAGCCTCAGATACGCAGTATTTT. Translating it yields CASSPGTASDTQYF.

This chain links TRBV2 with TRBJ2-7; D is possibly TRBD1 (6 bases). Trimming removed 7 bases at V and 6 bases at J, with 13 bases between. The CDR3 is made up of 12 amino acids. CDR1 and CDR2 from the germline V gene are SNHLY and FYNNEI. In nucleotides, the CDR3 is TGTGCCAGCATGTACAGGGTGGGCGAGCAGTACTTC. Its translation: CASMYRVGEQYF.

This rearrangement joins TRBV10-2 to TRBJ2-7, with D tentatively TRBD1 or TRBD2 (5 bases each). CDR1 and CDR2 from the germline V gene are WSHSY and SAAADI. CDR3 length: 15 residues. The V gene lost 0 bases and the J gene lost 2 bases, with 11 bases spanning the gap. The CDR3 reads CASSESWGKAYEQYF. The CDR3 region has the DNA TGCGCCAGCAGTGAGTCGTGGGGGAAGGCCTACGAGCAGTACTTC.

The DNA of the CDR3 is TGCGCCAGCAGCTTGAGGGACAGGGGCAATTCACCCCTCCACTTT. Protein sequence: CASSLRDRGNSPLHF. The chain couples TRBV5-1 to TRBJ1-6, with 10 nucleotides matching TRBD1. This CDR3 region has 15 residues. Germline V lookup: CDR1 SGHRS, CDR2 YFSETQ. J was trimmed by 7 bases and V by 1 base; bases with no gene match: 2.

The CDR3 here is CASREGGTDTQYF. The CDR3 nucleotides are TGTGCCAGCAGGGAGGGTGGCACAGATACGCAGTATTTT. The chain joins TRBV4-2 to TRBJ2-3, with D perhaps matching TRBD2 (6 bases). Trimming took off 6 bases at V and 1 base at J, with 8 bases between the two ends. CDR1 LGHNA and CDR2 YNFKEQ come from the germline V gene. The CDR3 extends over 13 amino acids.

This clonotype has more than one count but fewer than ten. The chain joins TRBV20-1 to TRBJ2-7, with D possibly TRBD1 on 6 matching bases. V was trimmed by 6 bases and J by 7 bases, leaving 16 bases between them. CDR1 is DFQATT, CDR2 SNEGSKA, per germline (reference sequence). CDR3 size: 12 residues. CDR3 sequence (DNA): TGCAGTGCCACACGAACAGGGACGGAGCAGTACTTC. This codes for CSATRTGTEQYF.

The chain couples TRBV15 to TRBJ2-3; possibly TRBD1 or TRBD2 for D (6 bases each). This CDR3 spans 15 amino acids. V was pared by 0 bases and J by 6 bases, with 13 bases between. The germline gives CDR1 LNHNV, CDR2 YYDKDF (reference sequence). CDR3 amino acids: CATSRDRGLVDTQYF. The CDR3 nucleotides read TGTGCCACCAGCAGAGATCGGGGGCTTGTGGATACGCAGTATTTT.

The J gene is TRBJ2-1, the V gene TRBV7-2; 9 nucleotides align to TRBD1. The V and J ends lost 5 bases and 7 bases, in that order; junction bases with no gene match: 6. The CDR3 is 14 amino acids. Germline V gene data show CDR1 as SGHTA and CDR2 as FQGNSA. The CDR3 loop is CASSPGQGWNEQFF. In DNA, the CDR3 is TGTGCCAGCAGCCCGGGACAGGGCTGGAATGAGCAGTTCTTC. Using reference TRBV7-2 and TRBJ2-1 for the parts outside the CDR3, the full variable domain is GAGVSQSPSNKVTEKGKDVELRCDPISGHTALYWYRQSLGQGLEFLIYFQGNSAPDKSGLPSDRFSAERTGGSVSTLTIQRTQQEDSAVYLCASSPGQGWNEQFFGPGTRLTVL.

This clonotype was found a few times. CDR3 bases: TGTGCCAGCAGCTCCTGGACAGGGGATCTTGGCTACACCTTC. It translates to CASSSWTGDLGYTF. The V and J genes are TRBV28 and TRBJ1-2, with 9 bases fitting TRBD1. After removal of 6 bases from V and 7 bases from J, the junction contained 9 bases not matched to a gene. The germline V gene has CDR1 MDHEN and CDR2 SYDVKM. The CDR3 consists of 14 residues.

V and J are TRBV12-3 or TRBV12-4 and TRBJ1-4; D not resolved. V lost 3 bases to trimming and J lost 8 bases, with 4 bases between them. This CDR3 spans 11 amino acids. The CDR3 region is CASSFLEKLFF. DNA of the CDR3: TGTGCCAGCAGTTTTCTCGAAAAACTGTTTTTT.

The rearrangement links TRBV7-2 to TRBJ2-7, with D possibly matching TRBD1 (6 bases). The CDR3 has 15 residues. Germline V gene data show CDR1 as SGHTA and CDR2 as FQGNSA. Trimming stripped 1 base from V and 4 bases from J, with 14 bases between. The CDR3 spells CASSLGAGEVYEQYF. For the CDR3, the DNA is TGTGCCAGCAGCTTAGGTGCAGGGGAAGTTTACGAGCAGTACTTC.